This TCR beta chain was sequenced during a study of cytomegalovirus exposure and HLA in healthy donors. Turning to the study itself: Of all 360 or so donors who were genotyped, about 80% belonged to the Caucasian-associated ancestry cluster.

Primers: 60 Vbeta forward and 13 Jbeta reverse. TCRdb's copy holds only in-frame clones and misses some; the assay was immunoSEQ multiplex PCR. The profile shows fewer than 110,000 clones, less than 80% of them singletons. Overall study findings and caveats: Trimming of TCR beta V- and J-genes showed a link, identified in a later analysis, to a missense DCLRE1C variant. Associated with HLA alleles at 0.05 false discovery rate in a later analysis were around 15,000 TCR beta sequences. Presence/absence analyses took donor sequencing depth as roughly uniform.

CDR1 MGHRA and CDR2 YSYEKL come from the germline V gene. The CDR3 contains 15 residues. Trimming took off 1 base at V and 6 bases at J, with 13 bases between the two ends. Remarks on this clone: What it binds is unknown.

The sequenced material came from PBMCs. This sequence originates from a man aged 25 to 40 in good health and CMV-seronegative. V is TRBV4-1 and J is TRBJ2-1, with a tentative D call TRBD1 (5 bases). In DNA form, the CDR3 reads TGCGCCAGCAGCCAAGCAGGGTCCTGGGGCAATGAGCAGTTCTTC. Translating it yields CASSQAGSWGNEQFF.